The clone carrying this TCR beta chain was seen many times. TCRdb ran MiXCR on the 5' RACE reads and lists one entry per CDR3 protein. The sample records around 40,000 distinct CDR3 sequences, roughly 6% being singletons. The record originates from a study of spatial heterogeneity in lung cancer. V was pared by 0 bases and J by 4 bases, with 9 bases between. CDR1 and CDR2 from the germline V gene are MNHEY and SVGAGI. The CDR3 contains 14 residues. Noted time point: sample taken at primary tumor resection. Tumor, nontumor lung or frozen PBMC supplied whole RNA that was sequenced unsorted. The V call is TRBV6-5, the J call TRBJ1-2, with D perhaps TRBD1 (5 bases). The source material was PBMCs, sampled at surgery. The TCR originated in a male donor with early-stage non-small cell lung cancer. DNA of the CDR3: TGTGCCAGCAGTTACTCGATAGGGACCTATGGCTACACCTTC. Protein: CASSYSIGTYGYTF.